This T cell receptor (beta chain) was recovered during a study of T cell repertoires in cytomegalovirus infection. Study background: Evidence of both CMV infection and a matching HLA type came from public TCR beta signatures. Study results and limitations: Across the ex vivo response, the dominant clonotypes were HLA-C-restricted CMV-specific TCR beta clonotypes. Carriage of CMV together with the relevant HLA was identifiable through cumulative public TCR beta family frequency.

To note about this clonotype: Antigen unknown.

CDR1 MNHNY and CDR2 SVGAGI come from the germline V gene (reference sequence). The CDR3 is made up of 15 amino acids. Trimming removed 4 bases at V and 5 bases at J, with 16 bases between. Each CDR3 protein gets one entry after TCRdb re-called the reads with MiXCR. This sample carries under 120,000 distinct CDR3 sequences, roughly 41% of them seen once, and the ten largest clones take approximately 69%. Sequenced material: CD8+ T cells from cultured PBMCs, taken from culture after CMV antigen stimulation. The J gene is TRBJ2-3, the V gene TRBV6-6; possible D gene TRBD2, 5 bases. The clonotype comes from a human donor in good health (CMV status not recorded). Some clones in this sample may be carry-over from other donors' samples. The CDR3 protein is CASSFQPYAGDTQYF. The CDR3 nucleotides read TGTGCCAGCAGTTTCCAACCCTATGCGGGAGATACGCAGTATTTT.